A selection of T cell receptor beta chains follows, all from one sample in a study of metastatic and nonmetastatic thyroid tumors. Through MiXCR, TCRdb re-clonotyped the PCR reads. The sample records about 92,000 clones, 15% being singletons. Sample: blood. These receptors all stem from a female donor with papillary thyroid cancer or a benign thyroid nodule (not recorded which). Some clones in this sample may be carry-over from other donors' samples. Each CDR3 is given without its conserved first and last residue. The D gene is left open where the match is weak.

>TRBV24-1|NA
ATSDSRYEQY
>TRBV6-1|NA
ASSRKAGTQNTCELF
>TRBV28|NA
ASSFGITGNPLYSYEQY
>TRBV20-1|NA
SAPSRGEQF
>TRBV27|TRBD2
ASSLTSGITYEQY
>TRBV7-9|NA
ASSPTNTEAF
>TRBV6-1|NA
ASSRGNTEAF
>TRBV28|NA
ASSRDSRTGELF
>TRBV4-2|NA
ASSQGLGESIHEQY
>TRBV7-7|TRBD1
ASSSGTAGANVLT
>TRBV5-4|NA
ASSFGLEGGLGDTQY
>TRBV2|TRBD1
ASTLRTGRNEKLF
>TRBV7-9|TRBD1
AYRGSGANVLT
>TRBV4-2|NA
ASRQGEDQPQH
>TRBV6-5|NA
ASSPPPGATGGIYEQY
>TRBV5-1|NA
AISLVQDQPQH
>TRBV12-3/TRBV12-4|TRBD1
ASRPWTGVYSNAEAF
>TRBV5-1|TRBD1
ASSSAGTGAYEQY
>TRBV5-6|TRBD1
ASSPQDRGFRGELF